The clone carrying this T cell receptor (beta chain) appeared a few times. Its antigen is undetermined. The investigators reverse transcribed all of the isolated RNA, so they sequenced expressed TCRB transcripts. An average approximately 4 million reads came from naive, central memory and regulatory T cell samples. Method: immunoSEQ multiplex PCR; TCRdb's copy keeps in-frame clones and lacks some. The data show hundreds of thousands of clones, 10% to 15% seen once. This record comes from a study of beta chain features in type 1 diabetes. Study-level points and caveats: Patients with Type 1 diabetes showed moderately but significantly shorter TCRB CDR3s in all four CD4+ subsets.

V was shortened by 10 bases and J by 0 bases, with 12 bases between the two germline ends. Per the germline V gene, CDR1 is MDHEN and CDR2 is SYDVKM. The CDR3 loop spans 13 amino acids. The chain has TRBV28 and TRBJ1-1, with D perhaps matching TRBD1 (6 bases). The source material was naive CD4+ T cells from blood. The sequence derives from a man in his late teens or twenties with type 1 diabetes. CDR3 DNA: TGTGCCACAAGGACAGAAGTGAACACTGAAGCTTTCTTT. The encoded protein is CATRTEVNTEAFF.